What follows are 16 T cell receptor beta chains derived from one specimen sequenced in a study of cytomegalovirus exposure and HLA in healthy donors. Primers included in the PCR were 60 Vbeta and 13 Jbeta primers. Profiling relied on immunoSEQ multiplex PCR, and the TCRdb table lists in-frame clones only, not all of them. This repertoire includes roughly 36,000 clones. Sequencing used PBMCs. These receptors were collected from a woman aged 30 to 39 in good health and CMV-seropositive.

The chain has TRBV6-1 and TRBJ2-7; 8 bases align to TRBD2. Germline CDR1 MNHNS, CDR2 SASEGT. J lost 4 bases, V lost 0 bases, and 11 bases had no gene match. The CDR3 loop spans 17 amino acids. CDR3 loop: CASSEARPASGPYEQYF. The CDR3 region has the DNA TGTGCCAGCAGTGAAGCGAGGCCGGCTAGCGGGCCATACGAGCAGTACTTC.

With respect to this clone: A read error may produce the germline difference seen at one junction end. J is TRBJ2-1 and V is TRBV28, with 9 bases matching TRBD1. Germline V gives CDR1 MDHEN, CDR2 SYDVKM. This CDR3 is 13 amino acids long. In DNA form, the CDR3 reads TGTGCCACCCGGGGACAGGGTTACAATGAGCAGCTCTTC. As protein: CATRGQGYNEQLF.

The chain carries TRBV7-9 and TRBJ2-5, with 10 positions matching TRBD1. The CDR3 sequence is 15 residues long. The V and J ends lost 4 bases and 4 bases, in that order; junction bases with no gene match: 6. The germline gives CDR1 SEHNR, CDR2 FQNEAQ (reference sequence). DNA of the CDR3: TGTGCCAGCAGCTGGGGACAGGGGTTTTTAGAGACCCAGTACTTC. The encoded protein is CASSWGQGFLETQYF.

The chain combines TRBV7-9 with TRBJ1-6, with unresolved D. The V gene's germline CDR1 is SEHNR and CDR2 FQNEAQ (reference sequence). The CDR3 length is 13 residues. The V gene lost 5 bases and the J gene lost 11 bases, with 13 bases spanning the gap. The CDR3 bases are TGTGCCAGCAGCCCCCTTGTGCAGACACCCCTCCACTTT. This gives the protein CASSPLVQTPLHF.

This chain joins TRBV12-5 and TRBJ1-1, with a possible D match to TRBD1 (5 bases). V dropped 3 bases and J dropped 8 bases, with 10 bases sitting between them. The CDR3 has 12 residues. In germline, CDR1 is LGHNT, CDR2 FRNRAP. The CDR3 loop is CASGFQGVEAFF. The CDR3 coding sequence is TGTGCTAGTGGTTTCCAGGGCGTCGAAGCTTTCTTT. Using reference TRBV12-5 and TRBJ1-1 for the parts outside the CDR3, the full variable domain is DARVTQTPRHKVTEMGQEVTMRCQPILGHNTVFWYRQTMMQGLELLAYFRNRAPLDDSGMPKDRFSAEMPDATLATLKIQPSEPRDSAVYFCASGFQGVEAFFGQGTRLTVV.

The chain is built from TRBV19 and TRBJ2-5; 11 bases fit TRBD2. Germline V lookup: CDR1 LNHDA, CDR2 SQIVND (reference sequence). CDR3 length equals 16 residues. Losses at the gene ends were 4 bases for V and 5 bases for J; bases not matched to a gene: 9. The CDR3 protein is CASSRGTSGSRETQYF. The CDR3 DNA reads as TGTGCCAGTAGTAGAGGGACTAGCGGTAGTAGGGAGACCCAGTACTTC.

The V call is TRBV19, the J call TRBJ1-6; 7 bases are a match to TRBD1. CDR1 is LNHDA, CDR2 SQIVND, per germline (reference sequence). The CDR3 sequence is 14 residues long. V was clipped by 8 bases and J by 5 bases; unmatched bases: 6. CDR3: CASRQGRNNSPLHF. The CDR3 nucleotides are TGTGCCAGTCGACAGGGTCGTAATAATTCACCCCTCCACTTT.

In nucleotides, the CDR3 is TGTGCCAGCTTGGGGACAGGGAACACTGAAGCTTTCTTT. Translation gives CASLGTGNTEAFF. V is TRBV6-1 and J is TRBJ1-1, with 8 bases lining up with TRBD1. The V segment lost 8 bases and the J segment 1 base; nucleotides outside the gene matches: 3. Germline loops: CDR1 MNHNS, CDR2 SASEGT. This CDR3 contains 13 residues.

Turning to this clone: The junction differs from germline at one of its ends, possibly a read error. The V call is TRBV15, the J call TRBJ1-2, with no clear D. Germline V gene data show CDR1 as LNHNV and CDR2 as YYDKDF (reference sequence). The CDR3 is 14 residues long. CDR3 sequence (DNA): TGTGCCACCATCAGAGATCCGGCTAACTATGGCTACACCTTC. This encodes CATIRDPANYGYTF.

The rearrangement uses TRBV5-1 and TRBJ2-1, with a weak D call TRBD1 (5 bases). The CDR3 runs 16 residues. Trimming stripped 2 bases from V and 10 bases from J, with 22 bases between. Germline CDR1 SGHRS, CDR2 YFSETQ. The chain's CDR3 is CASSLGPPGAFREQFF. The CDR3, as DNA: TGCGCCAGCAGCTTAGGGCCCCCTGGGGCGTTCAGGGAGCAGTTCTTC.

This chain uses TRBV5-1 with TRBJ2-5; D might be TRBD1 (6 bases). The length of the CDR3 is 15 residues. V was shortened by 3 bases and J by 7 bases, with 19 bases between the two germline ends. The germline CDR1 and CDR2 sequences are SGHRS and YFSETQ. The DNA of the CDR3 is TGCGCCAGCAGCTCCTCCGGGACACACCCAGGGACCCAGTACTTC. Amino acids: CASSSSGTHPGTQYF. The variable domain in full, completed from reference TRBV5-1 and TRBJ2-5, reads KAGVTQTPRYLIKTRGQQVTLSCSPISGHRSVSWYQQTPGQGLQFLFEYFSETQRNKGNFPGRFSGRQFSNSRSEMNVSTLELGDSALYLCASSSSGTHPGTQYFGPGTRLLVL.

J is TRBJ2-7 and V is TRBV6-1; TRBD2 matches at 10 bases. The CDR3 is 16 residues long. V shed 0 bases and J 3 bases; nucleotides not matched to a gene: 5. The V gene's germline CDR1 is MNHNS and CDR2 SASEGT. CDR3 sequence reads: CASSEATASGGYEQYF. DNA for the CDR3: TGTGCCAGCAGTGAAGCGACGGCTAGCGGGGGCTACGAGCAGTACTTC.

J is TRBJ1-1 and V is TRBV7-9, with D unclear. Germline values: CDR1 SEHNR, CDR2 FQNEAQ (reference sequence). The CDR3 totals 13 residues. V was clipped by 5 bases and J by 3 bases, with 10 bases between them. This CDR3 is CASSGGWDTEAFF. The DNA for the CDR3 is TGTGCCAGCAGCGGCGGGTGGGACACTGAAGCTTTCTTT.

The chain links TRBV5-4 to TRBJ2-1; TRBD2 matches 8 bases. CDR1 and CDR2 (germline): SGHNT, YYREEE (reference sequence). The CDR3 is 16 residues long. Trimming removed 3 bases from V and 5 bases from J; junction bases left unmatched: 10. The CDR3 sequence is CASSSGGGRINNEQFF. DNA of the CDR3: TGTGCCAGCAGCTCGGGGGGGGGCCGGATTAACAATGAGCAGTTCTTC.

CDR3 bases: TGTGCCAGCAGTTTAGCGGGGGGCCGGCAGTACTTC. This gives the protein CASSLAGGRQYF. The V gene is TRBV28, the J gene TRBJ2-7, with 8 bases fitting TRBD2. This CDR3 spans 12 amino acids. The V gene's germline CDR1 is MDHEN and CDR2 SYDVKM. V dropped 2 bases and J dropped 9; count of bases not matched to a gene: 3. Complete variable domain (other parts from reference TRBV28 and TRBJ2-7): DVKVTQSSRYLVKRTGEKVFLECVQDMDHENMFWYRQDPGLGLRLIYFSYDVKMKEKGDIPEGYSVSREKKERFSLILESASTNQTSMYLCASSLAGGRQYFGPGTRLTVT.

This rearrangement joins TRBV5-4 to TRBJ2-5, with 8 bases identical to TRBD1. This CDR3 contains 16 residues. CDR1 is SGHNT, CDR2 YYREEE, per germline (reference sequence). V gave up 4 bases and J gave up 1 base; unmatched junction bases: 9. This chain's CDR3 is CASSRGDRGPQETQYF. DNA for the CDR3: TGTGCCAGCAGCCGAGGAGACAGGGGACCCCAAGAGACCCAGTACTTC.